This TCR beta chain was retrieved from a study of T cell responses to AZD1222 COVID-19 vaccine. Profiling relied on immunoSEQ multiplex PCR, and the TCRdb table lists in-frame clones only, not all of them. The profile shows 94,000 or so clones, 90% of them singletons. The CDR3 has 13 residues. Looked up from germline, CDR1 is SGHAT and CDR2 is FQDESV (reference sequence). Trimming shortened V by 0 bases and J by 15 bases, and 15 bases separated the two germline ends. Sample: peripheral blood, taken on day 0 of AZD1222 vaccination. The chain employs TRBV11-1 and TRBJ2-1, with no clear D. This sequence was found in an adult in good health. The CDR3: CASSLAPPREGFF. The CDR3 DNA follows: TGTGCCAGCAGCTTAGCGCCCCCTAGAGAAGGGTTCTTC.